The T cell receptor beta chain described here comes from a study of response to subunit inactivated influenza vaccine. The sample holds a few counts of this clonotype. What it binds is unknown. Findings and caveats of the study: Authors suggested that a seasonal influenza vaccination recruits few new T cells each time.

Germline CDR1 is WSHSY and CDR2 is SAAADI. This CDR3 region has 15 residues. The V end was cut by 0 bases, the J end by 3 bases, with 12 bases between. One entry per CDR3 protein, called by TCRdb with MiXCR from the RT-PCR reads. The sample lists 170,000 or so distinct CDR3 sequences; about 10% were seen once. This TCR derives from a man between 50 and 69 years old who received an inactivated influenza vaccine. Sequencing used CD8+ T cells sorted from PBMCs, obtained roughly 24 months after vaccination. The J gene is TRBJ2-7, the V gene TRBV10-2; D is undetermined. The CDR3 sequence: CASSESIGFNYEQYF. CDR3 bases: TGCGCCAGCAGTGAGTCGATAGGATTTAACTACGAGCAGTACTTC.